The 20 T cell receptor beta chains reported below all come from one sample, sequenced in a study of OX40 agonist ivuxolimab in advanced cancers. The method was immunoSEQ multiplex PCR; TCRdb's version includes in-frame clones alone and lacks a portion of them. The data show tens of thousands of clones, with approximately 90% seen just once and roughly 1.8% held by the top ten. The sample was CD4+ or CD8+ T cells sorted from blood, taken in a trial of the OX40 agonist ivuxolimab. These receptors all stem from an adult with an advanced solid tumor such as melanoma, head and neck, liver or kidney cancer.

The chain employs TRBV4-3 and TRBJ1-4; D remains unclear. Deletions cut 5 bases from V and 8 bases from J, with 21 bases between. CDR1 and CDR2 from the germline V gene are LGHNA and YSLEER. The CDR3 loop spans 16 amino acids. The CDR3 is CASSSTRSGVREKLFF. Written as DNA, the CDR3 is TGCGCCAGCAGCTCCACGAGGTCCGGGGTTAGGGAAAAACTGTTTTTT.

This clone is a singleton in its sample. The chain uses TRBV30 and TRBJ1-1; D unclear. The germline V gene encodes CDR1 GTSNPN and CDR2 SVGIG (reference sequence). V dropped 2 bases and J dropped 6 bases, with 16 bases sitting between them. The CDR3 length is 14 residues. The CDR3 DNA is TGTGCCTGGAGTACGGCAACCGGTATCCCTGAAGCTTTCTTT. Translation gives CAWSTATGIPEAFF.

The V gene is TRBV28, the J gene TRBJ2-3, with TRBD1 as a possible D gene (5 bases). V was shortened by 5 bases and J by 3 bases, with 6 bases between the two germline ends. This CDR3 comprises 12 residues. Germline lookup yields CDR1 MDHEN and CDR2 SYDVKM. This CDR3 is CASSRQTDTQYF. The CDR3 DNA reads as TGTGCCAGCAGTCGACAGACAGATACGCAGTATTTT.

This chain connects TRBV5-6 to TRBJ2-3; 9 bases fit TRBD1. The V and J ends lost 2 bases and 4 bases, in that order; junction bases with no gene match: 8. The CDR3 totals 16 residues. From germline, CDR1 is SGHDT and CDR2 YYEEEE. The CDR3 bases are TGTGCCAGCAGCTTCGGGACAGGGAAGCTTGCAGATACGCAGTATTTT. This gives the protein CASSFGTGKLADTQYF.

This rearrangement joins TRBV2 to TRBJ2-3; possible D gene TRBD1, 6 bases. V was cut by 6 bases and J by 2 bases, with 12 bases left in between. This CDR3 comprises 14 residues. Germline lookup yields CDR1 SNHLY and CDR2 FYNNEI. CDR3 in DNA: TGTGCCAGCAGGGTCGGACAGAACACAGATACGCAGTATTTT. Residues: CASRVGQNTDTQYF.

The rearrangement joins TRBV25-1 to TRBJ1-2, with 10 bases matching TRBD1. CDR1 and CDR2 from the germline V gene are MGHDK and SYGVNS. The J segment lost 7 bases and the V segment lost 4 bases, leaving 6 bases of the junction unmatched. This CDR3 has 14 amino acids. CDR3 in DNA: TGTGCCAGCAGTGGAGAGACAGGGGGCTTTGGCTACACCTTC. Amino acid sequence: CASSGETGGFGYTF.

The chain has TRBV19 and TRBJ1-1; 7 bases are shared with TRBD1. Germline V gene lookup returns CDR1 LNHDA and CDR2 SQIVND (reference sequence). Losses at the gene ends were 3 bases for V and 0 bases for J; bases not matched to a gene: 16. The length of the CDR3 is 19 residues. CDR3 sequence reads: CASSIYLRPGTVMNTEAFF. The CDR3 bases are TGTGCCAGTAGTATCTACCTCCGTCCCGGGACAGTTATGAACACTGAAGCTTTCTTT.

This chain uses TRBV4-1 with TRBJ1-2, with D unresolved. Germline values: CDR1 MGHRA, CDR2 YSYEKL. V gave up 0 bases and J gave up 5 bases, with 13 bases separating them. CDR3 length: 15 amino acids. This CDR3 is CASSQDGRMTYGYTF. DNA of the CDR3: TGCGCCAGCAGCCAAGACGGTCGCATGACGTATGGCTACACCTTC.

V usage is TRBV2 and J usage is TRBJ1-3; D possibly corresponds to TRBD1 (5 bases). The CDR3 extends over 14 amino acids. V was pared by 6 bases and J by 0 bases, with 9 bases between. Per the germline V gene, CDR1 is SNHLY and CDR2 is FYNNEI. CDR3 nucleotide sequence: TGTGCCAGCAGCCTCGACAGCTCTGGAAACACCATATATTTT. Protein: CASSLDSSGNTIYF.

The CDR3 DNA sequence: TGTGCCAGCAGTTCCTCAGGGTATGGCTACACCTTC. It codes for CASSSSGYGYTF. The chain uses TRBV28 and TRBJ1-2; the D gene is possibly TRBD1 (5 bases). Germline V gene lookup returns CDR1 MDHEN and CDR2 SYDVKM. The CDR3 runs 12 residues. V lost 4 bases and J lost 5, with 8 bases in between.

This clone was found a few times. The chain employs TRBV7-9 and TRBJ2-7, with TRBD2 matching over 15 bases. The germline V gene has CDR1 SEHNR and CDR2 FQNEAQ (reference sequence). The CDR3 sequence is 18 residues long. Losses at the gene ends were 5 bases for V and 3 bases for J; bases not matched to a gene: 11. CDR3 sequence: CASSTQMGLAGGGYEQYF. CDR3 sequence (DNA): TGTGCCAGCAGCACACAGATGGGACTAGCGGGAGGTGGCTACGAGCAGTACTTC.

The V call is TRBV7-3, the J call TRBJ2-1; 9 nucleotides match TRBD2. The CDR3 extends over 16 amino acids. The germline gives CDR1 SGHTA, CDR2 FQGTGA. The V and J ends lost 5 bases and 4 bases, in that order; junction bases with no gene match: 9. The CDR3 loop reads CASSPYGAGGYNEQFF. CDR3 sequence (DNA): TGTGCCAGCAGCCCCTATGGGGCGGGAGGGTACAATGAGCAGTTCTTC.

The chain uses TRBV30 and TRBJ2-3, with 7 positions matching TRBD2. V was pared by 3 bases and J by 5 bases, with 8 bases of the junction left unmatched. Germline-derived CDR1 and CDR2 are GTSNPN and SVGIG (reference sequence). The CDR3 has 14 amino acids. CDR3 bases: TGTGCCTGGAGCCGGGCGGGAGTTGGAGATACGCAGTATTTT. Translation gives CAWSRAGVGDTQYF.

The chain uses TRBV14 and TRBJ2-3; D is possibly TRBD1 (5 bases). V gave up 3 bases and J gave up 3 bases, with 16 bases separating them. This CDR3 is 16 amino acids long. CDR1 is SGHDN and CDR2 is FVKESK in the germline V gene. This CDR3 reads CASSHTAGMITDTQYF. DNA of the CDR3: TGTGCCAGCAGCCATACAGCAGGGATGATAACAGATACGCAGTATTTT.

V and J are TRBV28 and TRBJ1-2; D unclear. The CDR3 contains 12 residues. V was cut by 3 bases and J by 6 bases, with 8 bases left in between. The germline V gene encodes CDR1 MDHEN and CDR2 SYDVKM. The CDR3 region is CASSFGVNGYTF. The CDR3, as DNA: TGTGCCAGCAGTTTCGGGGTAAATGGCTACACCTTC.

DNA for the CDR3: TGTGCCAGCACCGAGCGTCTCACAGATACGCAGTATTTT. Translating gives CASTERLTDTQYF. V and J are TRBV28 and TRBJ2-3, with D unclear. This CDR3 is 13 amino acids long. Germline CDR1 is MDHEN and CDR2 is SYDVKM. V dropped 7 bases and J dropped 2 bases, with 10 bases sitting between them.

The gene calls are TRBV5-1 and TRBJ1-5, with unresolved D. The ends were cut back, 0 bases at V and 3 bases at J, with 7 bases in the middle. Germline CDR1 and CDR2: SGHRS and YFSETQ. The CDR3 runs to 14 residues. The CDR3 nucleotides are TGCGCCAGCAGCTTGGGGGCAGACAATCAGCCCCAGCATTTT. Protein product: CASSLGADNQPQHF. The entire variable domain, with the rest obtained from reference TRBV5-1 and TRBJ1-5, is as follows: KAGVTQTPRYLIKTRGQQVTLSCSPISGHRSVSWYQQTPGQGLQFLFEYFSETQRNKGNFPGRFSGRQFSNSRSEMNVSTLELGDSALYLCASSLGADNQPQHFGDGTRLSIL.

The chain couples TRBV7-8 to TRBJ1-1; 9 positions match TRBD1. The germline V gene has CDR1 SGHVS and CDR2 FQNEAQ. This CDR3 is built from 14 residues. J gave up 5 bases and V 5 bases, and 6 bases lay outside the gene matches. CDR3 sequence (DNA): TGTGCCAGCAGCGCCGGGACAGGGTTGACTGAAGCTTTCTTT. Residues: CASSAGTGLTEAFF. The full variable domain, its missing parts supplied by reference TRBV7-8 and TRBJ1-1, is GAGVSQSPRYKVAKRGQDVALRCDPISGHVSLFWYQQALGQGPEFLTYFQNEAQLDKSGLPSDRFFAERPEGSVSTLKIQRTQQEDSAVYLCASSAGTGLTEAFFGQGTRLTVV.

CDR3 coding DNA: TGTGCCAGCAGTGGGACGGCATTCAATCAGCCCCAGCATTTT. Translation gives CASSGTAFNQPQHF. The gene calls are TRBV27 and TRBJ1-5; a possible D gene is TRBD1 (5 bases). CDR3 length: 14 amino acids. The V end was cut by 5 bases, the J end by 3 bases, with 11 bases between. Germline V lookup: CDR1 MNHEY, CDR2 SMNVEV (reference sequence).

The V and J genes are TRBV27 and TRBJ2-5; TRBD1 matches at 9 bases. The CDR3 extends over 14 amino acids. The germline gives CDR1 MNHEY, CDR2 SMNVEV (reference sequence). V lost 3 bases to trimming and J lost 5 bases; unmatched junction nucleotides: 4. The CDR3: CASSFTGGGETQYF. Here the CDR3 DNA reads TGTGCCAGCAGTTTTACAGGGGGCGGTGAGACCCAGTACTTC.